The present T cell receptor beta chain was sequenced within a study of T cells in Graves' hyperthyroidism and ophthalmopathy. Amplified regions were TCR beta CDR3 sequences from RNA transcripts. A first-round RT-PCR of the TCR CDR3 used the HTBI primer set. TCRdb reprocessed the multiplex PCR reads with MiXCR, giving one entry per CDR3 protein. This repertoire shows roughly 130,000 distinct CDR3 sequences, less than 25% found once; its top ten account for about 70%. The CDR3 sequence is 13 residues long. Germline V gene sequence: CDR1 SGHVS, CDR2 FNYEAQ. Deletions cut 5 bases from V and 6 bases from J, with 10 bases between. Each diagnosis was grounded in clinical symptoms, serum thyroxine and TRAb, thyroid ultrasound, and orbital computed tomography.

J is TRBJ2-2 and V is TRBV7-6; D unclear. This TCR was sampled from a woman aged 45-59 years with Graves' hyperthyroidism that later progressed to Graves' ophthalmopathy. The material sequenced was blood. The CDR3 bases are TGTGCCAGCAGCACGAGTAGCTCCGGGGAGCTGTTTTTT. It encodes CASSTSSSGELFF.